What follows are 5 T cell receptor beta chains derived from one specimen sequenced in a study of CD8 T cells in ankylosing spondylitis. TCRdb reprocessed the 5' RACE reads via MiXCR and lists one record per CDR3 protein. The table includes 250,000 to 400,000 distinct CDR3 sequences, approximately 10% detected once. The sequenced material came from blood, either unsorted or a sorted T cell fraction (not recorded which). The receptors originated from a female donor with ankylosing spondylitis or in good health (not recorded which).

The rearrangement links TRBV20-1 to TRBJ2-1; possibly TRBD2 for D (6 bases). From germline, CDR1 is DFQATT and CDR2 SNEGSKA (reference sequence). This CDR3 is 15 amino acids long. The V gene lost 6 bases and the J gene lost 5 bases, with 20 bases spanning the gap. CDR3 sequence reads: CSAAYGSGTNNEQFF. In nucleotides, the CDR3 is TGCAGTGCAGCGTACGGTAGCGGCACTAACAATGAGCAGTTCTTC.

This clonotype showed up many times. The chain uses TRBV5-1 and TRBJ2-2; D possibly corresponds to TRBD2 (6 bases). V was shortened by 10 bases and J by 2 bases, with 15 bases between the two germline ends. CDR3 length equals 14 residues. Germline V lookup: CDR1 SGHRS, CDR2 YFSETQ. DNA of the CDR3: TGCGCCTGGAGTCGCGGGGAAAACACCGGGGAGCTGTTTTTT. It yields the protein CAWSRGENTGELFF.

This clonotype was seen many times. The V and J genes are TRBV6-6 and TRBJ2-2; 7 nucleotides agree with TRBD2. The V gene end was trimmed by 10 bases and the J gene end by 1 base; junction bases not matched to a gene: 3. Germline CDR1 MNHNY, CDR2 SVGAGI (reference sequence). The CDR3 has 13 amino acids. This chain's CDR3 is CAIRGGNTGELFF. CDR3 nucleotide sequence: TGTGCCATTCGCGGGGGGAACACCGGGGAGCTGTTTTTT.

This clonotype was counted at least ten times. This chain links TRBV27 with TRBJ1-2, with 8 bases identical to TRBD1. Trimming took 5 bases from V and 5 from J; bases not matched to a gene: 7. Germline lookup yields CDR1 MNHEY and CDR2 SMNVEV (reference sequence). This CDR3 has 14 residues. This CDR3 reads CASSRQGMRYGYTF. The CDR3 bases are TGTGCCAGCAGTAGACAGGGGATGAGGTATGGCTACACCTTC.

This clonotype has at least ten counts. The chain employs TRBV20-1 and TRBJ2-7; 9 nucleotides align to TRBD1. This CDR3 has 12 residues. Trimming cost V 8 bases and J 5 bases; bases outside gene matches: 7. The V gene's germline CDR1 is DFQATT and CDR2 SNEGSKA (reference sequence). CDR3 sequence reads: CSLNRGLDEQYF. CDR3 coding DNA: TGCAGTCTTAACAGGGGGCTCGACGAGCAGTACTTC.